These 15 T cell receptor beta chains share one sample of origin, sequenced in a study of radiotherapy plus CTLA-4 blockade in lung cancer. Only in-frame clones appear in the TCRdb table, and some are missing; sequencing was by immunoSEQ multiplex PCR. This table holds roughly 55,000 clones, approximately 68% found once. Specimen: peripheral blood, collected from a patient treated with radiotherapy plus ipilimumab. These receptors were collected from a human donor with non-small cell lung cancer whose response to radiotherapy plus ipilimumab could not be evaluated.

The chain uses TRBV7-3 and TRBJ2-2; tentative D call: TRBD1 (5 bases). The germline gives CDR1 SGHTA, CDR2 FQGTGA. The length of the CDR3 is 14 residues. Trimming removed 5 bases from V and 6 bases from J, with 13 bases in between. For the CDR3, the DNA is TGTGCCAGCAGCCGAGATACAGGTCCCGGGGAGCTGTTTTTT. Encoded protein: CASSRDTGPGELFF.

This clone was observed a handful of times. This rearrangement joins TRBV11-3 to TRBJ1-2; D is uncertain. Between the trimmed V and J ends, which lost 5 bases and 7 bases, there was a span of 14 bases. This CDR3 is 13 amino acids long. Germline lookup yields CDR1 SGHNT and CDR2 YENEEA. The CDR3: CASSLGSRGGYTF. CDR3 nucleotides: TGTGCCAGCAGCCTCGGGTCACGAGGTGGCTACACCTTC. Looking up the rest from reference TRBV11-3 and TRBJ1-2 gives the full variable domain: EAGVVQSPRYKIIEKKQPVAFWCNPISGHNTLYWYLQNLGQGPELLIRYENEEAVDDSQLPKDRFSAERLKGVDSTLKIQPAELGDSAVYLCASSLGSRGGYTFGSGTRLTVV.

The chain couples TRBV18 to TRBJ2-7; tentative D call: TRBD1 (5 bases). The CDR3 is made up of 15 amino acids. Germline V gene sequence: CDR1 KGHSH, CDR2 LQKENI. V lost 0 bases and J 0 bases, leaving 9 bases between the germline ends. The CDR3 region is CASSPPWTPSYEQYF. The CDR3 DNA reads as TGTGCCAGCTCACCACCCTGGACACCCTCCTACGAGCAGTACTTC. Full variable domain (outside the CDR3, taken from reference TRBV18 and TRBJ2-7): NAGVMQNPRHLVRRRGQEARLRCSPMKGHSHVYWYRQLPEEGLKFMVYLQKENIIDESGMPKERFSAEFPKEGPSILRIQQVVRGDSAAYFCASSPPWTPSYEQYFGPGTRLTVT.

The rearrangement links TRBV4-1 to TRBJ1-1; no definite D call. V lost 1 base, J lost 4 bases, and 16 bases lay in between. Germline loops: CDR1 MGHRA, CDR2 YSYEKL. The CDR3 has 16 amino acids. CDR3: CASSQVGRQRTTEAFF. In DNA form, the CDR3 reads TGCGCCAGCAGCCAAGTTGGGAGGCAGAGGACCACTGAAGCTTTCTTT.

The DNA for the CDR3 is TGTGCCAGCAGCTTAGAAACCCGGGAGCAGCCCCAGCATTTT. Translation gives CASSLETREQPQHF. The gene calls are TRBV11-2 and TRBJ1-5; D gene ambiguous. The CDR3 extends over 14 amino acids. Per germline, CDR1 SGHAT and CDR2 FQNNGV. The V end lost 0 bases, the J end lost 7 bases, and 10 bases lay between the germline ends.

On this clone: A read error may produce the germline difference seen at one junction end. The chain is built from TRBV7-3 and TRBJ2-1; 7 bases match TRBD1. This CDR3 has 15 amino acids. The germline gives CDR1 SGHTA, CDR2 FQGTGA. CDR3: CASTLQGYFQDEQFF. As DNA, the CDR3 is TGTGCCAGCACCTTACAGGGGTATTTTCAGGATGAGCAGTTCTTC.

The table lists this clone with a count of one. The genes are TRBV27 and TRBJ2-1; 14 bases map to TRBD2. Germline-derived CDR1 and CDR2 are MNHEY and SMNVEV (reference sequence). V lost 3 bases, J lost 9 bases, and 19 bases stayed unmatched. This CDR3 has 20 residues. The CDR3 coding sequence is TGTGCCAGCAGTTTCCTCGGGACTAGCGGGAGAATAACAAGGGCGCGTGAGCAGTTCTTC. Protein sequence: CASSFLGTSGRITRAREQFF.

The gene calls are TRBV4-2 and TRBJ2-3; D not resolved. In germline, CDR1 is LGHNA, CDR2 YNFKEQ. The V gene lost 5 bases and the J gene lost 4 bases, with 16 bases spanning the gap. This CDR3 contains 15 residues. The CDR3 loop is CASSYNRAQADTQYF. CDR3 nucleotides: TGTGCCAGCAGCTATAACAGAGCCCAAGCAGATACGCAGTATTTT.

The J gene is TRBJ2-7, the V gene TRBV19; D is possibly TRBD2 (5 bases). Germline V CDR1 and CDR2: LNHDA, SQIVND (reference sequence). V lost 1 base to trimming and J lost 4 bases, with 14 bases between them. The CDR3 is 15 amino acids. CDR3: CASSIGSQRWYEQYF. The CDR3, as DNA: TGTGCCAGTAGTATAGGTTCTCAGCGGTGGTACGAGCAGTACTTC.

The CDR3 nucleotides are TGTGCCAGCAGCGGTAGCGGGACTAGCGGTTTTTACAATGAGCAGTTCTTC. Translation gives CASSGSGTSGFYNEQFF. The chain carries TRBV9 and TRBJ2-1; the match to TRBD2 covers 11 bases. The length of the CDR3 is 17 residues. Losses at the gene ends were 3 bases for V and 4 bases for J; bases not matched to a gene: 9. Germline loops: CDR1 SGDLS, CDR2 YYNGEE.

The CDR3 DNA sequence: TGTGCCAGCAGTTACTTAATTAGGGGGCAAGAGACCCAGTACTTC. Amino acid sequence: CASSYLIRGQETQYF. This chain connects TRBV6-5 to TRBJ2-5; maybe TRBD1 (6 bases). V was clipped by 1 base and J by 2 bases, with 11 bases between them. In germline, CDR1 is MNHEY, CDR2 SVGAGI. CDR3 size: 15 residues.

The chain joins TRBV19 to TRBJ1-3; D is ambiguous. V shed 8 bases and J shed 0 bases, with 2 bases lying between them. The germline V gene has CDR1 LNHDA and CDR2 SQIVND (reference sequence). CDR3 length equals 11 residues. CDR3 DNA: TGTGCCAGTTACTCTGGAAACACCATATATTTT. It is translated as CASYSGNTIYF.

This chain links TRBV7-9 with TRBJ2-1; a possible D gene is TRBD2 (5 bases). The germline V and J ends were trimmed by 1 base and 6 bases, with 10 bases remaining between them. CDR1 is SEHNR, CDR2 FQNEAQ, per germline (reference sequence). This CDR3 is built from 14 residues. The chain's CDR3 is CASSLVSGVNEQFF. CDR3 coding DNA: TGTGCCAGCAGCTTAGTTTCCGGGGTCAATGAGCAGTTCTTC. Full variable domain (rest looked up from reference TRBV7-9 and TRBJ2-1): DTGVSQNPRHKITKRGQNVTFRCDPISEHNRLYWYRQTLGQGPEFLTYFQNEAQLEKSRLLSDRFSAERPKGSFSTLEIQRTEQGDSAMYLCASSLVSGVNEQFFGPGTRLTVL.

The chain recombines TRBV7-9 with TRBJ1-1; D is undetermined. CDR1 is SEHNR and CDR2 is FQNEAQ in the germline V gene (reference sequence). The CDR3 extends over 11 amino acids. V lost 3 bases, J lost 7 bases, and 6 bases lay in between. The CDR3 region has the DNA TGTGCCAGCAGCTTTATCGGTGAAGCTTTCTTT. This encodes CASSFIGEAFF. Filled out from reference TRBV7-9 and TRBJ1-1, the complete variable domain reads DTGVSQNPRHKITKRGQNVTFRCDPISEHNRLYWYRQTLGQGPEFLTYFQNEAQLEKSRLLSDRFSAERPKGSFSTLEIQRTEQGDSAMYLCASSFIGEAFFGQGTRLTVV.

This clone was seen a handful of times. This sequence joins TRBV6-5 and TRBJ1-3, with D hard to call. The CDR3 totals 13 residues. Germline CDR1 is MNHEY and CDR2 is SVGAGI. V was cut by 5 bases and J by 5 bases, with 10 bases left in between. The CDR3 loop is CASSDTARNTIYF. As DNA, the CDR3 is TGTGCCAGCAGTGATACCGCGAGAAACACCATATATTTT.